A single sample is the source of the 16 T cell receptor beta chains below, sequenced in a study of blood T cell repertoires in COVID-19. Profiling relied on immunoSEQ multiplex PCR, and the TCRdb table lists in-frame clones only, not all of them. The sample shows over 200,000 clones, approximately 80% of them seen only once. The material sequenced was PBMCs or T cells enriched from blood (not recorded which). These receptors all come from a man in his forties or fifties who had recovered from COVID-19.

This clone occurred a few times. The rearrangement uses TRBV7-9 and TRBJ1-2; 10 bases are shared with TRBD1. After removal of 7 bases from V and 2 bases from J, the junction contained 10 bases not matched to a gene. This CDR3 spans 16 amino acids. Germline V CDR1 and CDR2: SEHNR, FQNEAQ (reference sequence). The CDR3 region is CASNPAGQGHNYGYTF. The CDR3 DNA sequence: TGTGCCAGCAACCCCGCGGGACAGGGGCACAACTATGGCTACACCTTC. The entire variable domain, with the rest obtained from reference TRBV7-9 and TRBJ1-2, is as follows: DTGVSQNPRHKITKRGQNVTFRCDPISEHNRLYWYRQTLGQGPEFLTYFQNEAQLEKSRLLSDRFSAERPKGSFSTLEIQRTEQGDSAMYLCASNPAGQGHNYGYTFGSGTRLTVV.

This chain uses TRBV24-1 with TRBJ1-5; 10 nucleotides agree with TRBD1. V shed 3 bases, J shed 6 bases, and the junction held 7 bases outside the gene matches. The length of the CDR3 is 16 residues. Germline V CDR1 and CDR2: KGHDR, SFDVKD. DNA for the CDR3: TGTGCCACCAGTGATCCGGGACAGGGGACAGGTCAGCCCCAGCATTTT. Residues: CATSDPGQGTGQPQHF.

The chain joins TRBV18 to TRBJ2-3, with D perhaps TRBD1 (5 bases). The CDR3 totals 14 residues. V lost 1 base and J 0 bases, leaving 5 bases between the germline ends. The germline V gene has CDR1 KGHSH and CDR2 LQKENI. The CDR3 DNA follows: TGTGCCAGCTCACCACAGGGGAGCACAGATACGCAGTATTTT. Translating it yields CASSPQGSTDTQYF.

This clone was seen a single time. The chain joins TRBV14 to TRBJ1-2; TRBD1 aligns across 8 bases. There are 16 residues in the CDR3. Germline assignment: CDR1 SGHDN and CDR2 FVKESK. V trimming: 3 bases; J trimming: 4 bases; junction bases outside the gene matches: 10. The CDR3 DNA follows: TGTGCCAGCAGCCAGGACCAGGGGGCGCGAGGCTATGGCTACACCTTC. Translated: CASSQDQGARGYGYTF.

The chain is built from TRBV6-5 and TRBJ1-2, with no clear D. Trimming stripped 5 bases from V and 0 bases from J, with 13 bases between. Germline CDR1 and CDR2: MNHEY and SVGAGI. The CDR3 is 15 residues long. The CDR3 protein is CASSPPRPTNYGYTF. The DNA for the CDR3 is TGTGCCAGCAGTCCGCCTAGGCCTACTAACTATGGCTACACCTTC.

This sequence joins TRBV5-1 and TRBJ2-5; 7 nucleotides line up with TRBD1. CDR3 size: 16 residues. Losses at the gene ends were 4 bases for V and 4 bases for J; bases not matched to a gene: 13. The V gene's germline CDR1 is SGHRS and CDR2 YFSETQ. The CDR3 bases are TGCGCCAGCAGCCCCTCCCCGGGACAGAAATCAGAGACCCAGTACTTC. It yields the protein CASSPSPGQKSETQYF. Supplemented by reference TRBV5-1 and TRBJ2-5, the full variable domain reads KAGVTQTPRYLIKTRGQQVTLSCSPISGHRSVSWYQQTPGQGLQFLFEYFSETQRNKGNFPGRFSGRQFSNSRSEMNVSTLELGDSALYLCASSPSPGQKSETQYFGPGTRLLVL.

The chain carries TRBV29-1 and TRBJ1-1; D gene unclear. This CDR3 is built from 12 residues. The ends were cut back, 8 bases at V and 1 base at J, with 11 bases in the middle. Germline V CDR1 and CDR2: SQVTM, ANQGSEA. CDR3 in DNA: TGCAGCCACCGACGGGGGAACACTGAAGCTTTCTTT. Its protein product is CSHRRGNTEAFF.

The chain links TRBV18 to TRBJ2-1, with 11 bases fitting TRBD2. Looked up from germline, CDR1 is KGHSH and CDR2 is LQKENI. J was trimmed by 9 bases and V by 6 bases; bases with no gene match: 10. The CDR3 spans 15 residues. CDR3 nucleotide sequence: TGTGCCAGCTCCCCGACAACTAGCGGGAGCAGTGAGCAGTTCTTC. This gives the protein CASSPTTSGSSEQFF.

The rearrangement uses TRBV5-1 and TRBJ2-7, with D maybe TRBD1 (5 bases). Germline CDR1 reads SGHRS; CDR2 reads YFSETQ. V was cut by 4 bases and J by 3 bases, with 11 bases left in between. CDR3 size: 13 residues. The CDR3 DNA reads TGCGCCAGCAGCATGACAGTTAACTACGAGCAGTACTTC. This sequence encodes CASSMTVNYEQYF.

The gene calls are TRBV2 and TRBJ2-1, with a tentative D call TRBD1 (7 bases). Germline V gene sequence: CDR1 SNHLY, CDR2 FYNNEI. The CDR3 has 15 residues. With 8 bases removed from V and 6 bases from J, the gap between germline ends came to 20 bases. This chain's CDR3 is CASGVSYRGGNEQFF. The CDR3 bases are TGTGCCAGCGGTGTTTCTTACAGGGGAGGCAATGAGCAGTTCTTC. Filled out from reference TRBV2 and TRBJ2-1, the complete variable domain reads EPEVTQTPSHQVTQMGQEVILRCVPISNHLYFYWYRQILGQKVEFLVSFYNNEISEKSEIFDDQFSVERPDGSNFTLKIRSTKLEDSAMYFCASGVSYRGGNEQFFGPGTRLTVL.

The chain has TRBV10-3 and TRBJ2-7; 11 positions agree with TRBD1. Germline assignment: CDR1 ENHRY and CDR2 SYGVKD. With 2 bases clipped from V and 3 bases from J, the junction kept 3 bases outside the gene matches. The CDR3 covers 15 residues. The CDR3: CAISEPGQGGYEQYF. The CDR3 region has the DNA TGTGCCATCAGTGAGCCGGGACAGGGGGGCTACGAGCAGTACTTC.

This clone occurred a few times. This rearrangement joins TRBV4-2 to TRBJ1-5; 8 bases are shared with TRBD1. Germline loops: CDR1 LGHNA, CDR2 YNFKEQ. The CDR3 extends over 15 amino acids. V was pared by 5 bases and J by 0 bases, with 3 bases of the junction left unmatched. The CDR3 DNA sequence: TGTGCCAGCAGCTCAGACAGGGGTAGCAATCAGCCCCAGCATTTT. This gives the protein CASSSDRGSNQPQHF.

The chain employs TRBV5-4 and TRBJ1-6; possible D gene TRBD1, 5 bases. Trimming took off 4 bases at V and 7 bases at J, with 15 bases between the two ends. The CDR3 covers 15 residues. From germline, CDR1 is SGHNT and CDR2 YYREEE (reference sequence). The chain's CDR3 is CASSPDSRGNSPLHF. The CDR3 region has the DNA TGTGCCAGCAGCCCGGATTCTAGGGGAAATTCACCCCTCCACTTT.

This sequence joins TRBV10-3 and TRBJ1-3; D may be TRBD1 (5 bases). This CDR3 contains 12 residues. V gave up 10 bases and J gave up 4 bases, with 11 bases separating them. Looked up from germline, CDR1 is ENHRY and CDR2 is SYGVKD. CDR3: CATGHAGNTIYF. The CDR3 DNA is TGTGCCACCGGACATGCGGGAAACACCATATATTTT.

This rearrangement joins TRBV2 to TRBJ2-7; 7 bases are a match to TRBD1. V was pared by 6 bases and J by 0 bases, with 8 bases of the junction left unmatched. CDR3 length equals 15 residues. Germline V gene data show CDR1 as SNHLY and CDR2 as FYNNEI. The CDR3 spells CASRNRDSPSYEQYF. In nucleotides, the CDR3 is TGTGCCAGCAGGAACCGGGACAGCCCCTCCTACGAGCAGTACTTC.

The V and J genes are TRBV30 and TRBJ1-2; D remains unclear. In germline, CDR1 is GTSNPN, CDR2 SVGIG (reference sequence). V shed 5 bases and J shed 1 base, with 5 bases lying between them. There are 11 residues in the CDR3. This CDR3 reads CAWDINYGYTF. For the CDR3, the DNA is TGTGCCTGGGACATTAACTATGGCTACACCTTC.